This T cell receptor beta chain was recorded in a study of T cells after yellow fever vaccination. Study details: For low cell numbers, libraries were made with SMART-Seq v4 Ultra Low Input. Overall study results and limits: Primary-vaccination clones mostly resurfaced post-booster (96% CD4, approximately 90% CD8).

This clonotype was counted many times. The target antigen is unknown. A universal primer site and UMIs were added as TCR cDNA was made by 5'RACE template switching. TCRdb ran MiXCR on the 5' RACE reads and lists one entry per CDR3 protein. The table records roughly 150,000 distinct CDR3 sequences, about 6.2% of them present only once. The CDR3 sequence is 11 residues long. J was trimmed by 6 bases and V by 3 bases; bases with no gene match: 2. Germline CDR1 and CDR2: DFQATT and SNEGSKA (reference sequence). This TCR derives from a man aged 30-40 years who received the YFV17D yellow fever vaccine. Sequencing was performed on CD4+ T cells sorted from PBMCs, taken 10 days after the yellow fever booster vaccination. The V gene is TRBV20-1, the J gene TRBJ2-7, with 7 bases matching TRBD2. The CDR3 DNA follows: TGCAGTGCTAGCGGGGGGAGCGAGCAGTACTTC. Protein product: CSASGGSEQYF.